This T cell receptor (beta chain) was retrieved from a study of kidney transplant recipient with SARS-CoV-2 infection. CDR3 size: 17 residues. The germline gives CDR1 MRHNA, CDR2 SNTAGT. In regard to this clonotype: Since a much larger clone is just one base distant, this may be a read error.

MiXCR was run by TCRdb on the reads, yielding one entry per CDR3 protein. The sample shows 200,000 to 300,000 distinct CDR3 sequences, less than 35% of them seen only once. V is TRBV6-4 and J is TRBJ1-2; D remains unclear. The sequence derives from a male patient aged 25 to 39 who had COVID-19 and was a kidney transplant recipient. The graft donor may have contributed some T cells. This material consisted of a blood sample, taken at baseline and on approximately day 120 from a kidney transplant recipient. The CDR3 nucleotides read TGTGCCAGCAGTGCCGTCGGCTCACACGGAAAGACCTATGGCTACGCCTTC. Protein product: CASSAVGSHGKTYGYAF.